This note documents a single TCR beta chain sequence. Per the germline V gene, CDR1 is DFQATT and CDR2 is SNEGSKA (reference sequence). The CDR3 has 10 residues. With 4 bases clipped from V and 13 bases from J, the junction kept 3 bases outside the gene matches. The record originates from a study of cytomegalovirus exposure and HLA in healthy donors. Amplification used 60 Vbeta primers and 13 Jbeta primers. The method was immunoSEQ multiplex PCR; TCRdb's version includes in-frame clones alone and lacks a portion of them. In the table there are about 110,000 clones, under 80% of which are singletons. Donors counted as nominally healthy when sampled, yet unrecorded immune exposures were likely.

This clonotype originated in a woman in her fifties or sixties in good health and CMV-seropositive. The V and J genes are TRBV20-1 and TRBJ2-3, with TRBD2 identical over 9 bases. Sequenced input: PBMCs. For the CDR3, the DNA is TGCAGTGCTAAGAGACTAGCGGAGTATTTT. Translating it yields CSAKRLAEYF.